Shown below are 28 T cell receptor beta chains from a single sample sequenced in a study of OX40 agonist ivuxolimab in advanced cancers. Measured with immunoSEQ multiplex PCR; TCRdb has only the in-frame clones, and not every one. The sample comprises about 32,000 clones, about 90% of which are singletons, and about 4.4% rests with the top ten. The starting material was CD4+ or CD8+ T cells sorted from blood, obtained in a trial of the OX40 agonist ivuxolimab. Receptors originate from an adult with an advanced solid tumor such as melanoma, head and neck, liver or kidney cancer.

The chain employs TRBV29-1 and TRBJ2-5; 7 bases match TRBD2. V shed 4 bases, J shed 5 bases, and the junction held 16 bases outside the gene matches. CDR1 SQVTM and CDR2 ANQGSEA come from the germline V gene. The CDR3 has 16 residues. CDR3 nucleotides: TGCAGCGTTGGGGGTTCTGGGAGGGGATCTGGGGAGACCCAGTACTTC. This gives the protein CSVGGSGRGSGETQYF.

V and J are TRBV2 and TRBJ1-5, with D unclear. Deletions cut 1 base from V and 4 bases from J, with 8 bases between. The CDR3 extends over 14 amino acids. Per the germline V gene, CDR1 is SNHLY and CDR2 is FYNNEI. In nucleotides, the CDR3 is TGTGCCAGCAGTGAAGAGGGTTCTAATCAGCCCCAGCATTTT. Translated: CASSEEGSNQPQHF. The whole variable domain, filled in from reference TRBV2 and TRBJ1-5, reads EPEVTQTPSHQVTQMGQEVILRCVPISNHLYFYWYRQILGQKVEFLVSFYNNEISEKSEIFDDQFSVERPDGSNFTLKIRSTKLEDSAMYFCASSEEGSNQPQHFGDGTRLSIL.

This chain joins TRBV28 and TRBJ2-3, with no clear D. V was pared by 5 bases and J by 4 bases, with 16 bases between. This CDR3 has 15 residues. Per germline, CDR1 MDHEN and CDR2 SYDVKM. CDR3 protein: CASSPPGVWADTQYF. The DNA of the CDR3 is TGTGCCAGCAGTCCCCCTGGGGTGTGGGCAGATACGCAGTATTTT.

Concerning this clone: A read error may account for a junction end that differs from germline. The chain links TRBV6-5 to TRBJ2-3; D gene ambiguous. Germline V lookup: CDR1 MNHEY, CDR2 SVGAGI. The CDR3 contains 15 residues. As DNA, the CDR3 is TGTGCCAGCAGTTACTCCGACCCCCGCACGGATACGCAGTATTTT. Translated, it gives CASSYSDPRTDTQYF.

The chain employs TRBV4-2 and TRBJ2-5; perhaps TRBD2 as D (5 bases). The CDR3 is 15 amino acids. Germline V gene lookup returns CDR1 LGHNA and CDR2 YNFKEQ. V dropped 1 base and J dropped 3 bases, with 12 bases sitting between them. The CDR3 DNA reads as TGTGCCAGCAGCCAAGGAGAACTAGGAGAAGAGACCCAGTACTTC. It codes for CASSQGELGEETQYF.

The V gene is TRBV4-1, the J gene TRBJ1-1; the D gene is possibly TRBD1 (5 bases). V was cut by 3 bases and J by 0 bases, with 14 bases left in between. The CDR3 length is 16 residues. Germline lookup yields CDR1 MGHRA and CDR2 YSYEKL. In nucleotides, the CDR3 is TGCGCCAGCAGCCACGCGAACCGACAGCTGAACACTGAAGCTTTCTTT. Translated: CASSHANRQLNTEAFF.

The rearrangement uses TRBV2 and TRBJ1-1; weak D call: TRBD1 (6 bases). V lost 3 bases and J lost 0, with 14 bases in between. The CDR3 runs to 16 residues. Per the germline V gene, CDR1 is SNHLY and CDR2 is FYNNEI. CDR3 nucleotide sequence: TGTGCCAGCAGTGATCCGGCAGGGGTAGTGAACACTGAAGCTTTCTTT. Residues: CASSDPAGVVNTEAFF.

This clone has a single count. The chain uses TRBV28 and TRBJ2-7; D assignment may be TRBD1 or TRBD2 (6 bases each). Looked up from germline, CDR1 is MDHEN and CDR2 is SYDVKM. The CDR3 is 15 residues long. Between the trimmed V and J ends, which lost 4 bases and 7 bases, there was a span of 20 bases. The CDR3 DNA reads as TGTGCCAGCAGTTCCTTGTCGGGGGCGGTAGGGGAGCAGTACTTC. Encoded protein: CASSSLSGAVGEQYF. Based on the CDR3 plus reference TRBV28 and TRBJ2-7, the full variable domain is DVKVTQSSRYLVKRTGEKVFLECVQDMDHENMFWYRQDPGLGLRLIYFSYDVKMKEKGDIPEGYSVSREKKERFSLILESASTNQTSMYLCASSSLSGAVGEQYFGPGTRLTVT.

The DNA for the CDR3 is TGCAGCGTTGAAGGGCTGGACAGGGTAGGGACCTACGAGCAGTACTTC. It specifies CSVEGLDRVGTYEQYF. The chain employs TRBV29-1 and TRBJ2-7; 8 nucleotides match TRBD1. Germline CDR1 is SQVTM and CDR2 is ANQGSEA. This CDR3 has 16 residues. The V gene end was trimmed by 1 base and the J gene end by 2 bases; junction bases not matched to a gene: 10.

This clone is large. The chain couples TRBV4-1 to TRBJ1-1, with D uncertain. Germline V gene data show CDR1 as MGHRA and CDR2 as YSYEKL. There are 15 residues in the CDR3. Trimming stripped 0 bases from V and 6 bases from J, with 14 bases between. In DNA form, the CDR3 reads TGCGCCAGCAGCCAAGATTCCCCCTCTAGGGCTGAAGCTTTCTTT. It translates to CASSQDSPSRAEAFF.

This clone appeared a single time. The chain employs TRBV10-2 and TRBJ1-1; a weak D match, TRBD1 (5 bases). The V and J ends lost 4 bases and 4 bases respectively, with 13 bases between them. The CDR3 has 14 amino acids. Germline loops: CDR1 WSHSY, CDR2 SAAADI. CDR3 protein: CASSGGVRGTEAFF. In DNA, the CDR3 is TGCGCCAGCAGTGGGGGGGTACGGGGCACTGAAGCTTTCTTT.

This clone was found a few times. This chain's CDR3 is CASSEALLAGVSNNEQFF. Written as DNA, the CDR3 is TGTGCCAGCAGTGAAGCATTGCTAGCGGGAGTATCAAACAATGAGCAGTTCTTC. The rearrangement uses TRBV6-1 and TRBJ2-1; 10 bases are shared with TRBD2. Germline V gene data show CDR1 as MNHNS and CDR2 as SASEGT. V lost 0 bases, J lost 5 bases, and 10 bases stayed unmatched. The CDR3 consists of 18 residues.

The genes are TRBV2 and TRBJ2-1; no definite D call. The CDR3 spans 12 residues. V was shortened by 7 bases and J by 6 bases, with 10 bases between the two germline ends. The germline V gene has CDR1 SNHLY and CDR2 FYNNEI. This chain's CDR3 is CASMESSNEQFF. CDR3 DNA: TGTGCCAGCATGGAGAGTTCCAATGAGCAGTTCTTC.

V and J are TRBV27 and TRBJ1-5; no clear D gene. Germline values: CDR1 MNHEY, CDR2 SMNVEV (reference sequence). V gave up 5 bases and J gave up 0 bases, with 8 bases separating them. The CDR3 has 14 residues. The CDR3 bases are TGTGCCAGCAGTCCCTCGAATAGCAATCAGCCCCAGCATTTT. Its protein product is CASSPSNSNQPQHF.

V gene TRBV10-2 combines with J gene TRBJ2-7; D not resolved. The CDR3 has 15 amino acids. The V gene lost 6 bases and the J gene lost 3 bases, with 18 bases spanning the gap. Germline loops: CDR1 WSHSY, CDR2 SAAADI. The CDR3 region is CASSLGPSGLYEQYV. The CDR3, as DNA: TGCGCCAGCAGCCTCGGACCCAGTGGTCTCTACGAGCAGTACGTC.

The V gene is TRBV29-1, the J gene TRBJ1-2, with 9 bases lining up with TRBD1. This CDR3 contains 19 residues. Germline CDR1 and CDR2: SQVTM and ANQGSEA. V lost 6 bases, J lost 4 bases, and 24 bases stayed unmatched. CDR3 sequence: CSVPHSTGGLGSKGYGYTF. The CDR3 coding sequence is TGCAGCGTCCCGCATTCGACAGGGGGGCTCGGCTCCAAAGGCTATGGCTACACCTTC.

The chain is built from TRBV6-5 and TRBJ2-3, with TRBD2 identical over 9 bases. The CDR3 consists of 15 residues. Germline CDR1 is MNHEY and CDR2 is SVGAGI. The trim removed 6 bases at V and 2 bases at J, leaving 6 bases unmatched. CDR3 residues: CASSRLAAFTDTQYF. The CDR3 bases are TGTGCCAGCAGCCGACTAGCGGCCTTCACAGATACGCAGTATTTT.

This chain links TRBV27 with TRBJ2-5, with D tentatively TRBD1 or TRBD2 (5 bases each). V lost 3 bases and J lost 2, with 19 bases in between. This CDR3 is built from 17 residues. Germline lookup yields CDR1 MNHEY and CDR2 SMNVEV (reference sequence). CDR3 in DNA: TGTGCCAGCAGTTTCTTTGCGGCAGGGTGGGGGCAAGAGACCCAGTACTTC. Its translation: CASSFFAAGWGQETQYF.

The V and J genes are TRBV5-5 and TRBJ2-3; no firm D call. The V end lost 0 bases, the J end lost 4 bases, and 6 bases lay between the germline ends. This CDR3 is 13 amino acids long. Germline CDR1 reads SGHKS; CDR2 reads YYEKEE (reference sequence). CDR3 protein: CASSLDVSDTQYF. The CDR3 nucleotides are TGTGCCAGCAGCTTGGACGTCTCAGATACGCAGTATTTT.

The chain couples TRBV28 to TRBJ2-3, with 7 bases aligning to TRBD2. The V segment lost 3 bases and the J segment 11 bases; nucleotides outside the gene matches: 11. This CDR3 spans 14 amino acids. Germline CDR1 and CDR2: MDHEN and SYDVKM. CDR3 sequence (DNA): TGTGCCAGCAGTTTTATCGGCGCGGGAGACAAGCAGTATTTT. This sequence encodes CASSFIGAGDKQYF.

The chain carries TRBV6-5 and TRBJ1-1; D unresolved. The germline V gene encodes CDR1 MNHEY and CDR2 SVGAGI. The CDR3 sequence is 14 residues long. Trimming pared 1 base from V and 2 bases from J, leaving 8 bases between. The CDR3 coding sequence is TGTGCCAGCAGTTACTTCGGAGCAAACACTGAAGCTTTCTTT. Translation: CASSYFGANTEAFF.

On this clone: Its ends do not fully match the called genes, so a read error is possible. This rearrangement joins TRBV27 to TRBJ2-1; D is ambiguous. This CDR3 contains 14 residues. Germline-derived CDR1 and CDR2 are MNHEY and SMNVEV (reference sequence). The CDR3 nucleotides read TGTGCCGGCAGTCCGCTCGACTCCTACAATGAGCAGTTCTTC. Translated, it gives CAGSPLDSYNEQFF.

The chain links TRBV9 to TRBJ2-1, with 8 nucleotides matching TRBD1. CDR1 and CDR2 (germline): SGDLS, YYNGEE. The CDR3 extends over 16 amino acids. The V gene end was trimmed by 3 bases and the J gene end by 5 bases; junction bases not matched to a gene: 10. The CDR3 spells CASSEGGQGFHNEQFF. The CDR3 nucleotides are TGTGCCAGCAGCGAGGGAGGACAGGGTTTCCACAATGAGCAGTTCTTC.

The chain couples TRBV9 to TRBJ2-1, with D uncertain. The V and J ends lost 7 bases and 2 bases respectively, with 13 bases between them. CDR3 length equals 14 residues. Germline V gene lookup returns CDR1 SGDLS and CDR2 YYNGEE. CDR3 sequence: CASSLETTYNEQFF. Here the CDR3 DNA reads TGTGCCAGCTCTCTCGAGACAACCTACAATGAGCAGTTCTTC.

The CDR3 loop reads CASSYGWGNYNEQFF. The CDR3 coding sequence is TGTGCCAGCAGTTACGGTTGGGGGAACTACAATGAGCAGTTCTTC. The J gene is TRBJ2-1, the V gene TRBV6-5; D assignment may be TRBD1 or TRBD2 (5 bases each). The V and J ends lost 2 bases and 3 bases respectively, with 11 bases between them. Germline values: CDR1 MNHEY, CDR2 SVGAGI. The CDR3 spans 15 residues.

This chain connects TRBV7-3 to TRBJ1-2; D might be TRBD1 (6 bases). The V end lost 1 base, the J end lost 7 bases, and 16 bases lay between the germline ends. Germline V gives CDR1 SGHTA, CDR2 FQGTGA. The CDR3 contains 15 residues. The CDR3 region is CASSLNRPPRGGYTF. CDR3 coding DNA: TGTGCCAGCAGCTTAAATAGGCCCCCCAGGGGTGGCTACACCTTC.

This clone was recorded only once. The chain joins TRBV28 to TRBJ1-1; D is unresolved. Germline loops: CDR1 MDHEN, CDR2 SYDVKM. The CDR3 runs 14 residues. Trimming took off 6 bases at V and 6 bases at J, with 17 bases between the two ends. The CDR3 bases are TGTGCCAGCAGGCCCGTCCTGGGCGCCCCTGAAGCTTTCTTT. Its translation is CASRPVLGAPEAFF.

The CDR3 loop is CSARTRTSDEQFF. The CDR3 bases are TGCAGCGCCCGTACTCGGACTAGCGACGAGCAGTTCTTC. The chain recombines TRBV29-1 with TRBJ2-1; 9 bases fit TRBD2. The CDR3 loop spans 13 amino acids. Germline V gene sequence: CDR1 SQVTM, CDR2 ANQGSEA. The V and J ends lost 7 bases and 10 bases, in that order; junction bases with no gene match: 11.